This T cell receptor (beta chain) was obtained from a study of blood T cell repertoires in COVID-19. This table comes from immunoSEQ multiplex PCR, and its TCRdb copy is limited to in-frame clones, with some not included. This table holds about 430,000 clones, about 90% found once. The CDR3 sequence is 14 residues long. Trimming took 7 bases from V and 3 from J; bases not matched to a gene: 6. The germline gives CDR1 MNHEY, CDR2 SVGAGI. This clone was seen more than once but under ten times. What was sequenced was peripheral blood. This TCR was sampled from a man younger than 35 with COVID-19, enrolled during active disease. The V call is TRBV6-5, the J call TRBJ2-5, with TRBD1 matching 9 bases. The CDR3: CASTEGQGKETQYF. In nucleotides, the CDR3 is TGTGCCAGCACCGAGGGACAGGGAAAAGAGACCCAGTACTTC.